This passage covers 30 T cell receptor beta chains from one sample sequenced in a study of T cell responses to AZD1222 COVID-19 vaccine. The protocol was immunoSEQ multiplex PCR, while the TCRdb copy is restricted to in-frame clones and leaves out a portion. The table includes 150,000 or so clones, around nine tenths detected once. The material sequenced was peripheral blood, taken on day 0 of AZD1222 vaccination. These receptors all stem from an adult in good health.

The rearrangement uses TRBV7-7 and TRBJ2-5; 11 bases fit TRBD2. Trimming removed 2 bases from V and 4 bases from J; junction bases left unmatched: 9. Germline V lookup: CDR1 SSHAT, CDR2 FNYEAQ (reference sequence). CDR3 size: 17 residues. The CDR3 spells CASSLRVAGGPGETQYF. CDR3 bases: TGTGCCAGCAGCTTAAGGGTAGCGGGAGGGCCGGGAGAGACCCAGTACTTC.

The gene calls are TRBV9 and TRBJ1-1, with 10 bases fitting TRBD1. This CDR3 comprises 16 residues. Germline V gene sequence: CDR1 SGDLS, CDR2 YYNGEE. Trimming at V came to 4 bases and at J to 2 bases, leaving 8 bases not matched to a gene. CDR3 sequence: CASSLTGGKVNTEAFF. Written as DNA, the CDR3 is TGTGCCAGCAGCTTGACAGGGGGCAAAGTTAACACTGAAGCTTTCTTT.

The chain employs TRBV7-3 and TRBJ2-2, with unresolved D. Germline CDR1 SGHTA, CDR2 FQGTGA. Trimming removed 1 base from V and 6 bases from J, with 9 bases in between. CDR3 length: 14 residues. The CDR3 is CASSLRSWSGELFF. As DNA, the CDR3 is TGTGCCAGCAGCTTAAGGTCTTGGTCCGGGGAGCTGTTTTTT.

The V and J genes are TRBV6-2 or TRBV6-3 and TRBJ2-1, with D unresolved. Germline CDR1 is MNHEY and CDR2 is SVGEGT. The CDR3 runs to 12 residues. V was cut by 1 base and J by 6 bases, with 4 bases left in between. CDR3 amino acids: CASSYFGNEQFF. The CDR3, as DNA: TGTGCCAGCAGTTACTTCGGCAATGAGCAGTTCTTC.

The J gene is TRBJ2-2, the V gene TRBV3-1 (or the pseudogene TRBV3-2); weak D call: TRBD2 (6 bases). V was pared by 6 bases and J by 0 bases, with 8 bases between. CDR1 and CDR2 from the germline V gene are LGHDT and YNNKEL (reference sequence). The CDR3 contains 14 residues. The DNA for the CDR3 is TGTGCCAGCAGGGTAGCGGCGAACACCGGGGAGCTGTTTTTT. It encodes CASRVAANTGELFF.

This clone has only a few counts. The chain carries TRBV4-3 and TRBJ1-2; 9 bases match TRBD1. CDR1 is LGHNA, CDR2 YSLEER, per germline. J was trimmed by 6 bases and V by 1 base; bases with no gene match: 12. The CDR3 consists of 17 residues. CDR3 sequence: CASSQVLQGARYNGYTF. In DNA, the CDR3 is TGCGCCAGCAGCCAAGTCTTACAGGGGGCGCGTTATAATGGCTACACCTTC.

The chain couples TRBV30 to TRBJ2-7, with TRBD2 identical over 7 bases. CDR3 length: 12 amino acids. Germline V CDR1 and CDR2: GTSNPN, SVGIG (reference sequence). Losses at the gene ends were 4 bases for V and 5 bases for J; bases not matched to a gene: 5. For the CDR3, the DNA is TGTGCCTGGACTAGCGGAGGCCACGAGCAGTACTTC. Its protein product is CAWTSGGHEQYF.

This chain joins TRBV5-4 and TRBJ2-5, with D possibly being TRBD1 or TRBD2 (5 bases each). Trimming cost V 4 bases and J 1 base, with 11 bases left between them. This CDR3 is built from 14 residues. CDR1 is SGHNT and CDR2 is YYREEE in the germline V gene (reference sequence). Written as DNA, the CDR3 is TGTGCCAGCAGCCAGACGGGGACCCAAGAGACCCAGTACTTC. Residues: CASSQTGTQETQYF.

The chain recombines TRBV2 with TRBJ2-5; D may be TRBD2 (5 bases). The CDR3 loop spans 13 amino acids. V lost 8 bases and J lost 5, with 15 bases in between. Germline V gives CDR1 SNHLY, CDR2 FYNNEI. The DNA for the CDR3 is TGTGCCAGCCGGGAATTGGGGTTGGAGACCCAGTACTTC. Protein product: CASRELGLETQYF.

This sequence joins TRBV7-2 and TRBJ2-1, with TRBD2 matching 11 bases. CDR3 length: 14 residues. Germline loops: CDR1 SGHTA, CDR2 FQGNSA. Germline trimming cut 1 base from V and 9 bases from J; bases unmatched to any gene: 2. CDR3 sequence reads: CASSLGSGRAEQFF. CDR3 DNA: TGTGCCAGCAGCTTAGGTAGCGGGAGGGCTGAGCAGTTCTTC.

This clone appeared once. The J gene is TRBJ2-7, the V gene TRBV2; possible D gene TRBD1, 5 bases. Germline V lookup: CDR1 SNHLY, CDR2 FYNNEI. The CDR3 spans 13 residues. Trimming left V 8 bases short and J 5 bases short, with 16 bases between. CDR3 protein: CASHTTGLHEQYF. The CDR3 region has the DNA TGTGCCAGCCACACCACAGGCCTTCACGAGCAGTACTTC.

The gene calls are TRBV7-2 and TRBJ1-2, with TRBD1 matching 7 bases. Germline V lookup: CDR1 SGHTA, CDR2 FQGNSA. Germline trimming cut 0 bases from V and 6 bases from J; bases unmatched to any gene: 4. This CDR3 is built from 14 residues. CDR3 in DNA: TGTGCCAGCAGCTTAGCGAGGGGGACAGATGGCTACACCTTC. Translation: CASSLARGTDGYTF. The whole variable domain, remainder taken from reference TRBV7-2 and TRBJ1-2, is GAGVSQSPSNKVTEKGKDVELRCDPISGHTALYWYRQSLGQGLEFLIYFQGNSAPDKSGLPSDRFSAERTGGSVSTLTIQRTQQEDSAVYLCASSLARGTDGYTFGSGTRLTVV.

This clone was found once. The chain couples TRBV6-5 to TRBJ1-5; TRBD1 aligns across 7 bases. V lost 5 bases, J lost 7 bases, and 8 bases stayed unmatched. Per the germline V gene, CDR1 is MNHEY and CDR2 is SVGAGI. The CDR3 is made up of 14 amino acids. CDR3 nucleotides: TGTGCCAGCAGTCTCTTGGGACAGCTACAGCCCCAGCATTTT. This encodes CASSLLGQLQPQHF.

This clone was found once. The CDR3 protein is CASSWGQVGEQYF. The CDR3 nucleotides read TGCGCCAGCAGTTGGGGACAGGTAGGCGAGCAGTACTTC. The V and J genes are TRBV10-1 and TRBJ2-7, with 8 bases matching TRBD1. The V gene end was trimmed by 5 bases and the J gene end by 6 bases; junction bases not matched to a gene: 6. Germline CDR1 is WNHNN and CDR2 is SYGVQD (reference sequence). The CDR3 is 13 residues long.

The table lists this clone with a count of one. The V and J genes are TRBV30 and TRBJ1-1; TRBD1 matches 9 bases. The V gene end was trimmed by 2 bases and the J gene end by 5 bases; junction bases not matched to a gene: 9. The CDR3 length is 15 residues. Per the germline V gene, CDR1 is GTSNPN and CDR2 is SVGIG (reference sequence). The CDR3 region has the DNA TGTGCCTGGAGTCCCTATACAGGGGGCAGAACTGAAGCTTTCTTT. Protein product: CAWSPYTGGRTEAFF.

The CDR3 DNA is TGTGCCAGTAAGGAGCGGGAGGGATACAATGAGCAGTTCTTC. This sequence encodes CASKEREGYNEQFF. V gene TRBV19 combines with J gene TRBJ2-1; TRBD2 agrees at 10 bases. J was trimmed by 4 bases and V by 7 bases; bases with no gene match: 4. The V gene's germline CDR1 is LNHDA and CDR2 SQIVND (reference sequence). CDR3 length: 14 residues.

The chain has TRBV28 and TRBJ1-2; 10 bases match TRBD1. V was clipped by 2 bases and J by 4 bases; unmatched bases: 10. The CDR3 covers 17 residues. In germline, CDR1 is MDHEN, CDR2 SYDVKM. CDR3: CASSLRDRGKGSYGYTF. The CDR3 nucleotides read TGTGCCAGCAGTTTACGGGACAGGGGAAAAGGTAGCTATGGCTACACCTTC.

Details on this clone: Other nucleotide sequences from this sample produce the same CDR3. The chain has TRBV12-3 or TRBV12-4 and TRBJ2-5; no clear D. This CDR3 is built from 11 residues. With 3 bases removed from V and 3 bases from J, the gap between germline ends came to 2 bases. In DNA, the CDR3 is TGTGCCAGCAGTTTGAAAGAGACCCAGTACTTC. Encoded protein: CASSLKETQYF.

This chain connects TRBV18 to TRBJ1-1; no reliable D call. The germline V gene has CDR1 KGHSH and CDR2 LQKENI. The V end lost 7 bases, the J end lost 5 bases, and 14 bases lay between the germline ends. CDR3 length equals 13 residues. CDR3 bases: TGTGCCAGCTTCACACGTAATGTTACTGAAGCTTTCTTT. This gives the protein CASFTRNVTEAFF. The full variable domain, rest sourced from reference TRBV18 and TRBJ1-1, is NAGVMQNPRHLVRRRGQEARLRCSPMKGHSHVYWYRQLPEEGLKFMVYLQKENIIDESGMPKERFSAEFPKEGPSILRIQQVVRGDSAAYFCASFTRNVTEAFFGQGTRLTVV.

This chain connects TRBV12-3 or TRBV12-4 to TRBJ1-2; D may be TRBD1 (5 bases). The CDR3 totals 13 residues. V was pared by 2 bases and J by 9 bases, with 13 bases between. CDR3 DNA: TGTGCCAGCAGTTTATCAGGGCCCCGGAGCTACACCTTC. Residues: CASSLSGPRSYTF.

This clone was seen repeatedly, ten times or more. V and J are TRBV7-9 and TRBJ2-7; possible D gene TRBD1, 5 bases. V was cut by 7 bases and J by 3 bases, with 13 bases left in between. The V gene's germline CDR1 is SEHNR and CDR2 FQNEAQ (reference sequence). This CDR3 is 13 amino acids long. As DNA, the CDR3 is TGTGCCAGCACCCAGTGGACAAACTACGAGCAGTACTTC. Its translation: CASTQWTNYEQYF. The variable domain in full, completed from reference TRBV7-9 and TRBJ2-7, reads DTGVSQNPRHKITKRGQNVTFRCDPISEHNRLYWYRQTLGQGPEFLTYFQNEAQLEKSRLLSDRFSAERPKGSFSTLEIQRTEQGDSAMYLCASTQWTNYEQYFGPGTRLTVT.

The CDR3 here is CASSYSGGGTEAFF. Written as DNA, the CDR3 is TGTGCCAGCAGTTACAGCGGAGGGGGAACTGAAGCTTTCTTT. This sequence joins TRBV6-2 or TRBV6-3 and TRBJ1-1; a possible D gene is TRBD1 (6 bases). Deletions cut 2 bases from V and 5 bases from J, with 12 bases between. From germline, CDR1 is MNHEY and CDR2 SVGEGT. This CDR3 is 14 amino acids long.

The chain has TRBV12-5 and TRBJ1-2, with D possibly matching TRBD1 (5 bases). The CDR3 contains 12 residues. CDR1 is LGHNT, CDR2 FRNRAP, per germline. Trimming shortened V by 2 bases and J by 8 bases, and 9 bases separated the two germline ends. The DNA for the CDR3 is TGTGCTAGTGGTTTGCCCCGGGGGGGCTACACCTTC. It is translated as CASGLPRGGYTF.

V and J are TRBV30 and TRBJ1-4; tentative D call: TRBD1 (6 bases). In germline, CDR1 is GTSNPN, CDR2 SVGIG (reference sequence). With 3 bases removed from V and 5 bases from J, the gap between germline ends came to 16 bases. CDR3 length: 15 residues. Here the CDR3 reads CAWSLSGTINEKLFF. CDR3 nucleotides: TGTGCCTGGAGCCTAAGCGGGACAATAAATGAAAAACTGTTTTTT.

CDR3 protein: CASSTKYNEQFF. Here the CDR3 DNA reads TGTGCCAGCAGTACAAAATACAATGAGCAGTTCTTC. J is TRBJ2-1 and V is TRBV6-5; D unclear. V lost 5 bases to trimming and J lost 4 bases, with 6 bases between them. This CDR3 has 12 residues. Germline loops: CDR1 MNHEY, CDR2 SVGAGI.

V and J are TRBV4-1 and TRBJ1-5; 7 bases line up with TRBD1. V was pared by 0 bases and J by 4 bases, with 6 bases of the junction left unmatched. The germline CDR1 and CDR2 sequences are MGHRA and YSYEKL. The CDR3 has 16 residues. The CDR3, as DNA: TGCGCCAGCAGCCAAGAAGGGGGCCGAGGGAATCAGCCCCAGCATTTT. Translated: CASSQEGGRGNQPQHF.

The genes are TRBV30 and TRBJ1-2; 7 nucleotides agree with TRBD1. The CDR3 is 12 residues long. Germline trimming cut 4 bases from V and 8 bases from J; bases unmatched to any gene: 7. CDR1 GTSNPN and CDR2 SVGIG come from the germline V gene (reference sequence). CDR3 sequence: CAWTDRDGGYTF. The DNA for the CDR3 is TGTGCCTGGACTGACAGGGATGGAGGCTACACCTTC.

The rearrangement joins TRBV12-3 or TRBV12-4 to TRBJ2-1, with TRBD2 matching 11 bases. The CDR3 totals 12 residues. J gave up 15 bases and V 5 bases, and 6 bases lay outside the gene matches. The CDR3 bases are TGTGCCAGCAGTCCGAGACTAGCGGGAATGTTCTTC. Translation: CASSPRLAGMFF.

The rearrangement links TRBV18 to TRBJ2-1; 7 bases align to TRBD2. Trimming took 3 bases from V and 10 from J; bases not matched to a gene: 6. Germline assignment: CDR1 KGHSH and CDR2 LQKENI. The CDR3 loop spans 13 amino acids. The chain's CDR3 is CASSPSGTREQFF. The CDR3 DNA sequence: TGTGCCAGCTCACCGAGCGGGACGAGGGAGCAGTTCTTC.

This chain uses TRBV19 with TRBJ2-7; a weak D match, TRBD1 (7 bases). Germline V gene data show CDR1 as LNHDA and CDR2 as SQIVND (reference sequence). The CDR3 is made up of 14 amino acids. V was pared by 5 bases and J by 7 bases, with 18 bases between. CDR3 nucleotide sequence: TGTGCCAGTAGTGTCAGGGGGGCGTACAGAGAGCAGTACTTC. Protein sequence: CASSVRGAYREQYF.